A selection of T cell receptor beta chains follows, all from one sample in a study of beta chain features in type 1 diabetes. Here immunoSEQ multiplex PCR was the method, and the copy in TCRdb shows in-frame clones only, minus some. The table lists approximately 280,000 clones, about 15% of them singletons. Specimen: naive CD4+ T cells from blood. The receptors derive from a man between 18 and 29 years old with type 1 diabetes. Each CDR3 is given with its conserved first and last residue. The order of the fields is J gene, V gene, CDR3 protein.

j_gene: TRBJ1-1; v_gene: TRBV13; CDR3aa: CASKEGLGSEAFF
j_gene: TRBJ2-7; v_gene: TRBV18; CDR3aa: CASSGGQGISYEQYF
j_gene: TRBJ2-5; v_gene: TRBV21-1; CDR3aa: CASTPNPGQGSPQETQYF
j_gene: TRBJ2-7; v_gene: TRBV5-1; CDR3aa: CASSWGTGSYEQYF
j_gene: TRBJ2-1; v_gene: TRBV11-3; CDR3aa: CASSASGGFYNEQFF
j_gene: TRBJ1-5; v_gene: TRBV7-2; CDR3aa: CASSPRAGQPQHF
j_gene: TRBJ2-5; v_gene: TRBV7-6; CDR3aa: CASSSLGGVQETQYF
j_gene: TRBJ2-1; v_gene: TRBV5-1; CDR3aa: CASSSRGRIGRGRNNEQFF
j_gene: TRBJ2-7; v_gene: TRBV10-3; CDR3aa: CAISESGTGEYF
j_gene: TRBJ2-5; v_gene: TRBV18; CDR3aa: CASSPAKDPQGTQYF
j_gene: TRBJ2-5; v_gene: TRBV4-3; CDR3aa: CAGGGLAGQETQYF
j_gene: TRBJ2-7; v_gene: TRBV6-5; CDR3aa: CASRTDYTTTYEQYF
j_gene: TRBJ2-3; v_gene: TRBV28; CDR3aa: CASSSPTDTQYF
j_gene: TRBJ2-7; v_gene: TRBV6-5; CDR3aa: CASRTSGGAPYEQYF
j_gene: TRBJ2-7; v_gene: TRBV4-2; CDR3aa: CASSQRAGRSQYF
j_gene: TRBJ2-7; v_gene: TRBV9; CDR3aa: CASSEEPQGSYEQYF
j_gene: TRBJ2-1; v_gene: TRBV30; CDR3aa: CAWEIRDRSRGEQFF
j_gene: TRBJ2-7; v_gene: TRBV10-3; CDR3aa: CAISEDSLNYEQYF
j_gene: TRBJ1-2; v_gene: TRBV19; CDR3aa: CASRRFGTGGVYTF
j_gene: TRBJ2-7; v_gene: TRBV20-1; CDR3aa: CSARNGGSQYF
j_gene: TRBJ2-7; v_gene: TRBV30; CDR3aa: CAWSGAGTGPYEQYF
j_gene: TRBJ2-7; v_gene: TRBV18; CDR3aa: CASSGGGYEQYF
j_gene: TRBJ1-2; v_gene: TRBV4-2; CDR3aa: CASSQDPSTGGIGYTF
j_gene: TRBJ2-1; v_gene: TRBV6-5; CDR3aa: CASSPGGELDNEQFF
j_gene: TRBJ2-3; v_gene: TRBV4-2; CDR3aa: CASSPLAARLASTDTQYF
j_gene: TRBJ2-7; v_gene: TRBV11-2; CDR3aa: CASSLMSLAGGPSEQYF
j_gene: TRBJ2-7; v_gene: TRBV28; CDR3aa: CASSLGGGRYEQYF